This T cell receptor beta chain originates from a study of shared clonotypes between healthy human individuals. This clone appeared once. Antigen specificity is unknown. Study-wide results and caveats: Between several donors, naive CD4 clonotypes were shared at a level of approximately 5%. Generation of non-shared clonotypes was less probable than generation of clonotypes shared by all four donors. Expectations were that clonotype sharing among donors would be affected by sequencing depth.

Sequencing used immunoSEQ multiplex PCR; TCRdb keeps in-frame clones, though not all of them. The data show fewer than 1.6 million clones, approximately 98.5% seen once. The CDR3 contains 12 residues. The V end was cut by 2 bases, the J end by 3 bases, with 5 bases between. Germline CDR1 reads SEHNR; CDR2 reads FQNEAQ (reference sequence). Material: naive CD4+ T cells sorted from blood. The subset denotes: CD45RA+ positively selected. The genes are TRBV7-9 and TRBJ2-7; no definite D call. This receptor was identified in a man younger than 45 in good health. CDR3 DNA sequence: TGTGCCAGCAGCTTAAAGGGCTACGAGCAGTACTTC. This translates into CASSLKGYEQYF.